Given below is one T cell receptor (beta chain) in context. This clonotype occurred a few times. Its antigen specificity is not known. The record has no base qualities; no much larger clone is one base away. Including the terminal cysteine and phenylalanine, the CDR3 comprises 14 residues. Just the 42-base CDR3 DNA is kept, in frame starting at base 1. The germline V gene encodes CDR1 SGHRS and CDR2 YFSETQ. V drops 0 bases and J drops 3 bases, leaving 10 bases in between. This entry belongs to a study of T-cell memory formation after mild COVID-19 (dated by TCRdb to about 2021). As for the study more broadly: TCR sequence clusters from the two donors were found to be largely donor specific. The cohort comprised two young, previously healthy adult volunteers, one female and one male. In a couple of donors, T-cell clones that expanded and contracted after mild COVID-19 were followed by sequencing TCRalpha and TCRbeta repertoires longitudinally.

What the study reported, not specific to this receptor: From day 15 to 85, contracting clones showed balanced CD4/CD8 phenotypes, whereas a second wave of clones that expanded from day 15 to 37 leaned towards CD4+. Contracting CD4+ clones turned up mainly in the CM and EM memory subsets, whereas EMRA was where CD8+ clones were enriched. SARS-CoV-2 specificity of the second-wave clones peaking on day 37 was not confirmed. Some responding clones were detected in pre-infection memory, suggesting pre-existing cross-reactive memory T cells joined the SARS-CoV-2 response. Only a couple of mild cases were covered by the study, and larger cohorts that include severe cases with pre-infection samples were considered necessary.

Ficoll-Paque density gradient centrifugation was used to isolate PBMCs. The data were produced on an Illumina NovaSeq 6000. TCRalpha and TCRbeta cDNA libraries were built by 5'RACE with constant-segment primers, adding sample barcodes and unique molecular identifiers. RNA was extracted from every sample with Trizol reagent. Amplification of the libraries took two PCR steps, and the second step added a second sample barcode plus Illumina TruSeq adapters. Sequencing of the libraries was done on an Illumina NovaSeq, producing 2 x 150 bp paired-end reads. On the authors' methods: The reads were demultiplexed and collapsed into UMI-guided consensus sequences using migec v1.2.7. Using mixcr v2.1.11, UMI consensuses were aligned to TRA and TRB V and J templates and then assembled into clonotypes. Expanded or contracted clonotypes were those called significant by both edgeR and NoisET, with noise models trained on biological replicates. For edgeR calls, the cutoffs were a false discovery rate-adjusted p below 0.01 and a log2 fold-change threshold of 1. As an exploratory analysis of dynamics, max-normalized trajectories of the 1000 most abundant clonotypes were examined with PCA combined with hierarchical clustering. Separately sequenced CD4+ and CD8+ repertoires were used to assign a CD4 or CD8 phenotype to each responding clone. The public sequencing data were trimmed at Q25 with fastp and processed into clonotypes with MiXCR by TCRdb, which kept only in-frame beta chains. A single entry per CDR3 protein holds the most common genes and DNA from its merged rows. The V and J calls were determined by TCRdb, not by the authors. Here the sample has hundreds of thousands of distinct CDR3 sequences; roughly 20% occur a single time. Approximately 12% of the sample lies in the top ten.

The receptor was derived from an adult woman who had mild COVID-19 (a few samples of this study predate the infection). The sample titles of this study are shuffled in the database, so cell type and time point are left out; the donor was told from shared clones. The chain is encoded by TRBV5-1 joined to TRBJ2-7; TRBD2 is a weak D gene call, 6 bases matching. Sample: PBMCs or a T cell subset sorted from them (not recorded which). The DNA sequence is as follows: TGCGCCAGCAGCTTGGAGGGACTGCACTACGAGCAGTACTTC. Its coded protein is CASSLEGLHYEQYF.